These T cell receptor beta chains were read from a single sample in a study of tumor-infiltrating lymphocytes in primary liver carcinoma. One entry per CDR3 protein, called by TCRdb with MiXCR from the multiplex PCR reads. The sample lists fewer than 400,000 distinct CDR3 sequences; 45% to 70% were seen once. Sequenced: peripheral blood. The receptors were sampled from a woman in her 30s with primary liver carcinoma and hepatitis B virus infection. The CDR3 runs from the conserved cysteine through the conserved F or W. D genes are given only for firm matches. Clone size appears in some rows only: once, few, many, or a class for an expanded clone.

j_call | d_call | clone_size | v_call | cdr3_nt | cdr3_aa
TRBJ2-1 | NA | many | TRBV11-2 | TGTGCCAGCAGCTTAGTAGGGACGGCGACGAGCTTCGGTGAGCAGTTCTTC | CASSLVGTATSFGEQFF
TRBJ2-1 | NA | NA | TRBV11-2 | TGTGCCAGCAGCTTGGCGGACAATGAGGAGTTCTTC | CASSLADNEEFF
TRBJ2-7 | TRBD2 | NA | TRBV4-2 | TGTGCCAGCAGCCAAGGGGGCGGTAGCGGGAGCTCCTACGAGCAGTACTTC | CASSQGGGSGSSYEQYF
TRBJ2-2 | NA | NA | TRBV6-1 | TGTGCCAGCGCTCCAACGAGGACCGGGGAGCTGTTTTTT | CASAPTRTGELFF
TRBJ2-1 | TRBD1 | NA | TRBV20-1 | TGCAGTGCTAGAGACATACAGGGGGCGCCCTACAATGAGCAGTTCTTC | CSARDIQGAPYNEQFF
TRBJ2-1 | NA | many | TRBV11-2 | TGTGCCAGCAGCTTAGGGATGGGCAATGAGCAGTTCTTC | CASSLGMGNEQFF
TRBJ2-1 | NA | few | TRBV4-2 | TGTGCCAGCAGCCCCCGAGAGGGGGGCGGGGCCTACAATGAGCAGTTCTTC | CASSPREGGGAYNEQFF
TRBJ2-3 | NA | many | TRBV6-1 | TGTGCCAGCACCCGACAGATTAACACAGATACGCAGTATTTT | CASTRQINTDTQYF
TRBJ2-7 | NA | NA | TRBV11-2 | TGTGCCAGCAGTATCACAGGAGAGGGCTTTTGGACCCACGAGCAGTACTTC | CASSITGEGFWTHEQYF
TRBJ2-1 | TRBD2 | NA | TRBV11-2 | TGTGCCAGGAGGCGCGGGATTAGCGGGCATTCCTACAATGAGCAGTTCTTC | CARRRGISGHSYNEQFF
TRBJ2-2 | TRBD2 | NA | TRBV6-5 | TGTGCCAGCAGCCGGACTAGCGGGAGTTACACCGGGGAGCTGTTTTTT | CASSRTSGSYTGELFF
TRBJ2-1 | TRBD2 | NA | TRBV7-3 | TGTGCCAGCAGCACTTATAGCGGGGCCTACAATGAGCAGTTCTTC | CASSTYSGAYNEQFF
TRBJ2-7 | NA | NA | TRBV12-3/TRBV12-4 | TGTGCCGGCAGCCAGGACAGCCAGGAACAGTACTTC | CAGSQDSQEQYF
TRBJ2-5 | TRBD1 | many | TRBV12-3/TRBV12-4 | TGTGCCAGCAGTCCTATCGGGACAGGGGGCTTGTCAGAGACCCAGTACTTC | CASSPIGTGGLSETQYF
TRBJ2-1 | NA | NA | TRBV29-1 | TGCAGCGGTGTCGACAGCAAGACCTACAATGAGCAGTTCTTC | CSGVDSKTYNEQFF
TRBJ1-2 | NA | NA | TRBV13 | TGTGCCAGCAGCCGAAACTATGGCTACATCTTC | CASSRNYGYIF
TRBJ2-1 | NA | NA | TRBV11-2 | TGTACCAGCAGTTTCGGGGCGGAATGGGATGAGCAGTTCTTC | CTSSFGAEWDEQFF
TRBJ2-1 | NA | NA | TRBV24-1 | TGTGCCACCAGTGACGTGGGGGCCGCGGACAATGAGCAGTTCTTC | CATSDVGAADNEQFF
TRBJ2-1 | TRBD2 | medium-sized | TRBV11-1 | TGTGCCAGCAGTTCCGGGACTAGCGGGAGGGCCTATGATGAGCAGTTCTTC | CASSSGTSGRAYDEQFF
TRBJ2-1 | NA | NA | TRBV6-4 | TGTGCCAGCAGCCTTACGAGTTCACATGAGCAGTTCTTC | CASSLTSSHEQFF
TRBJ2-1 | NA | NA | TRBV11-2 | TGTGCCAGCGGCGCCGAGTTATGTGAGCAGTTCTTC | CASGAELCEQFF
TRBJ2-1 | TRBD2 | many | TRBV6-2/TRBV6-3 | TGTGCCAGCAGCTATATAGCGGGAGTATACAATGAGCAGTTCTTC | CASSYIAGVYNEQFF
TRBJ2-7 | TRBD2 | few | TRBV6-5 | TGTGCCAGCAGTTACTCGACCTGGGAGCGGGAGACGTACGAGCAGTACTTC | CASSYSTWERETYEQYF
TRBJ2-1 | NA | NA | TRBV30 | TGTGCCTGGAGTCGCCAGTCCCATGAGCAGTTCTTC | CAWSRQSHEQFF
TRBJ2-5 | TRBD2 | NA | TRBV7-8 | TGTGCCAGCAGCTTAGCGGGGGGACTAGTTGCGGAGACCCAGTACTTC | CASSLAGGLVAETQYF
TRBJ1-1 | TRBD1 | NA | TRBV12-3/TRBV12-4 | TGTGCCAGCAGTTTTACAGGGGCCCGAGGCACTGAAGCTTTCTTT | CASSFTGARGTEAFF
TRBJ1-2 | NA | NA | TRBV30 | TGTGCCTGGAGTAGAACTAACTATGGCTACACCTTC | CAWSRTNYGYTF
TRBJ2-1 | NA | NA | TRBV4-1 | TGCGCCAGCAGCCAAGATCTCTACAATGAGGAATTCTTC | CASSQDLYNEEFF
TRBJ2-1 | TRBD2 | NA | TRBV11-2 | TGTGCCAGCAGCAACTCCTGGACTAGCGGGTACAATGAGCAGTTCTTC | CASSNSWTSGYNEQFF
TRBJ2-1 | TRBD1 | many | TRBV6-1 | TGTGCCAGCAGTCTAGACAGGGTACAGGGCAATGAGCAGTTCTTC | CASSLDRVQGNEQFF
TRBJ2-1 | TRBD2 | once | TRBV28 | TGTGCCAGCAGTTTCAATGCCGGTACTAGCGGGCAGACCTTC | CASSFNAGTSGQTF
TRBJ2-5 | TRBD2 | NA | TRBV2 | TGTGCCAGCAGTGAAGCGGAGCGGACTAGCAGAAAAGAGATCCAGTACTTC | CASSEAERTSRKEIQYF
TRBJ2-7 | TRBD2 | NA | TRBV6-1 | TGTGTCAGCAGGGCGACTAGCAGAGCCTACGAACAGTACTTC | CVSRATSRAYEQYF
TRBJ2-5 | TRBD1 | NA | TRBV11-2 | TGTGCCAACACGACCTGGACAGGAGGGACCCAGTACTTC | CANTTWTGGTQYF
TRBJ1-2 | TRBD1 | NA | TRBV12-3/TRBV12-4 | TGTGCCAGTAGTCGTCTGGGACAGGGGTCCACCTTC | CASSRLGQGSTF
TRBJ2-2 | NA | many | TRBV13 | TGTGCCAGCAGCTTCCAGACAGCGAACACCGGGGAGCTGTTTTTT | CASSFQTANTGELFF
TRBJ1-5 | NA | once | TRBV6-1 | TGTGCCAGCAGTGGGGGGTACGGACATAGCAATCAGCTCCAGCATTTT | CASSGGYGHSNQLQHF
TRBJ1-4 | NA | NA | TRBV30 | TGTGCCTGGAGACCCCTCCTCCGAGCGGCTGGAGAAAAACTGTTTTTT | CAWRPLLRAAGEKLFF
TRBJ2-1 | TRBD2 | NA | TRBV29-1 | TGCAGCGTAGACCGACTAGCGGGAGTAGTTAATGAGCAGTTCTTC | CSVDRLAGVVNEQFF
TRBJ2-5 | NA | NA | TRBV24-1 | TGTGCCACCAGTGATTTCGGCCCCCTTCGGACCCAGTACTTC | CATSDFGPLRTQYF
TRBJ2-1 | NA | NA | TRBV12-3/TRBV12-4 | TGTGCCAACAGTTTATCCGGAGGAAACAATGAGCAGTTCTTC | CANSLSGGNNEQFF
TRBJ2-7 | NA | many | TRBV4-1 | TGCGCCAGCAGCCAAGATCTGTCAGGATGGGAGCAGTACTTC | CASSQDLSGWEQYF
TRBJ2-7 | NA | NA | TRBV11-2 | TGTGCCTGCGGCGACAGGTCCTACGAGCAGTACTTC | CACGDRSYEQYF
TRBJ1-5 | TRBD1 | NA | TRBV6-1 | TGTGCCAGCAGTTCGGGCAGGGGGCGAGGCAATAGCAATCAGCCCCAGCATTTT | CASSSGRGRGNSNQPQHF
TRBJ1-5 | TRBD1 | NA | TRBV6-2/TRBV6-3 | TGTACCAGCAGCCCCAATATCAGGGGGCCGGGCAATCAGCCCCAGCATTTT | CTSSPNIRGPGNQPQHF
TRBJ2-1 | TRBD1 | NA | TRBV11-3 | TGTGCCAGCAGCTCTGGACAGGGCCCATTTGCTGAGCGGTTCTTC | CASSSGQGPFAERFF
TRBJ2-2 | NA | NA | TRBV7-9 | TGTGCCAGCAGCGCACCCCTTGGGGGTATGAACGGGGAGCTGTTTTTT | CASSAPLGGMNGELFF
TRBJ1-3 | NA | NA | TRBV4-2 | TGTGCCAGCAACCATCTGGGCGGGGAAAGAGGAAACACCATATATTTT | CASNHLGGERGNTIYF
TRBJ2-1 | TRBD2 | many | TRBV5-6 | TGTGCCAGCAGCAAACAGGGACTAGCGGGAGTTAGCGAGCAGTTCTTC | CASSKQGLAGVSEQFF
TRBJ2-3 | NA | once | TRBV21-1 | TGTGCCAGCAGCAAAGGTGTTTCAAGCGGGAGGGCCTCGGCAGATACGCAGTATTTT | CASSKGVSSGRASADTQYF
TRBJ2-1 | TRBD2 | few | TRBV12-3/TRBV12-4 | TGTGCCAGCAGTTTCGGGGAAGCGGGATCTTACAATGAGCAGTTCTTC | CASSFGEAGSYNEQFF